The 9 T cell receptor beta chains given below trace back to one sample, sequenced in a study of T cells after yellow fever vaccination. TCRdb passed the 5' RACE reads through MiXCR, listing each CDR3 protein once. The repertoire holds roughly 140,000 distinct CDR3 sequences, 6.5% to 8.5% seen once, with 0.55% to 0.9% in the top ten. The sample consisted of CD4+ T cells sorted from PBMCs, taken 5 days after the yellow fever booster vaccination. Receptors originate from a man aged 30 to 39 who received the YFV17D yellow fever vaccine.

This clonotype was recorded at least ten times. The J gene is TRBJ2-5, the V gene TRBV29-1; the D is unclear. The V gene's germline CDR1 is SQVTM and CDR2 ANQGSEA. V gave up 6 bases and J gave up 5 bases, with 10 bases separating them. CDR3 length: 11 residues. As DNA, the CDR3 is TGCAGCGTACCGTATCCGGAGACCCAGTACTTC. Translating it yields CSVPYPETQYF.

This clonotype appeared many times. This chain links TRBV20-1 with TRBJ2-5, with D tentatively TRBD1 (6 bases). The germline CDR1 and CDR2 sequences are DFQATT and SNEGSKA (reference sequence). The CDR3 totals 12 residues. V was cut by 6 bases and J by 5 bases, with 13 bases left in between. The DNA for the CDR3 is TGCAGTGCCCCTGGACAGTTTGAGACCCAGTACTTC. Protein: CSAPGQFETQYF.

This clonotype was seen at least ten times. The V and J genes are TRBV6-6 and TRBJ2-7; D remains ambiguous. The CDR3 sequence is 13 residues long. V gave up 7 bases and J gave up 5 bases, with 15 bases separating them. The germline gives CDR1 MNHNY, CDR2 SVGAGI (reference sequence). The CDR3 nucleotides are TGTGCCAGCAACATAGAGAGTCGCCACGAGCAGTACTTC. It is translated as CASNIESRHEQYF.

This clonotype occurred a few times. The CDR3 region is CSAGTLGRTGWFSPLHF. DNA of the CDR3: TGCAGTGCTGGTACTCTTGGGAGGACAGGCTGGTTTTCACCCCTCCACTTT. J is TRBJ1-6 and V is TRBV20-1; 7 bases fit TRBD1. The germline V gene has CDR1 DFQATT and CDR2 SNEGSKA (reference sequence). Trimming took 5 bases from V and 9 from J; bases not matched to a gene: 19. The CDR3 spans 17 residues.

This clonotype appeared many times. V and J are TRBV24-1 and TRBJ1-2; D remains ambiguous. Germline CDR1 KGHDR, CDR2 SFDVKD. Trimming left V 8 bases short and J 9 bases short, with 9 bases between. The CDR3 has 10 amino acids. The CDR3 spells CATTFASYTF. CDR3 DNA sequence: TGTGCCACCACGTTCGCCAGCTACACCTTC.

This clonotype was counted a few times. The J gene is TRBJ1-2, the V gene TRBV7-2, with D maybe TRBD1 (5 bases). The CDR3 is made up of 15 amino acids. Germline loops: CDR1 SGHTA, CDR2 FQGNSA. V was trimmed by 5 bases and J by 5 bases, leaving 18 bases between them. The CDR3 nucleotides read TGTGCCAGCAGCGATAGGCTCGGGGGAGAATATGGCTACACCTTC. Its protein is CASSDRLGGEYGYTF. The full variable domain, in which reference TRBV7-2 and TRBJ1-2 provide the parts outside the CDR3, is GAGVSQSPSNKVTEKGKDVELRCDPISGHTALYWYRQSLGQGLEFLIYFQGNSAPDKSGLPSDRFSAERTGGSVSTLTIQRTQQEDSAVYLCASSDRLGGEYGYTFGSGTRLTVV.

This clonotype was found a few times. This chain connects TRBV20-1 to TRBJ2-1; TRBD2 matches 7 bases. The germline CDR1 and CDR2 sequences are DFQATT and SNEGSKA (reference sequence). The CDR3 runs 17 residues. Trimming removed 5 bases from V and 0 bases from J; junction bases left unmatched: 13. CDR3 residues: CSAVPGLRLGSYNEQFF. CDR3 bases: TGCAGTGCTGTACCGGGACTAAGACTTGGCTCCTACAATGAGCAGTTCTTC.

In this sample, this clonotype turned up many times. The chain couples TRBV11-2 to TRBJ2-7, with D tentatively TRBD1 (6 bases). The V and J ends lost 4 bases and 3 bases respectively, with 16 bases between them. The CDR3 has 15 residues. Germline V gene data show CDR1 as SGHAT and CDR2 as FQNNGV. CDR3 sequence reads: CASSSLGTRHYEQYF. CDR3 DNA: TGTGCCAGCAGCTCCTTGGGGACACGGCACTACGAGCAGTACTTC.

In this sample, this clonotype turned up many times. The chain employs TRBV28 and TRBJ2-5; unclear D gene. Per germline, CDR1 MDHEN and CDR2 SYDVKM. The CDR3 has 14 amino acids. Deletions cut 5 bases from V and 2 bases from J, with 12 bases between. CDR3 protein: CASSPGGQQETQYF. The CDR3 region has the DNA TGTGCCAGCAGTCCAGGTGGGCAGCAAGAGACCCAGTACTTC.